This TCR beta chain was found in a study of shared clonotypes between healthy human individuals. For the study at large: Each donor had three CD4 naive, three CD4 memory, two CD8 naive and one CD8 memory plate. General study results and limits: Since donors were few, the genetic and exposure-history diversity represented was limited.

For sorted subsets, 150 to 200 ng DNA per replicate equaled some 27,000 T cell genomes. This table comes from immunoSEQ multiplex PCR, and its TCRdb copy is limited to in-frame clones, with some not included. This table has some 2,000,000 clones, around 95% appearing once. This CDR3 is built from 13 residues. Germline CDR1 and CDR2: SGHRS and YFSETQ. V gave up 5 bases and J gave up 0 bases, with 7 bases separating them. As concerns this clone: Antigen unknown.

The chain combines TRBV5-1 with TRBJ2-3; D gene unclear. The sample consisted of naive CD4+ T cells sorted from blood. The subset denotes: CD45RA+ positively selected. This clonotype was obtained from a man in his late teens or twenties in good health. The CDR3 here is CASRSDSTDTQYF. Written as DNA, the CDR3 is TGCGCCAGCAGATCGGACAGCACAGATACGCAGTATTTT.